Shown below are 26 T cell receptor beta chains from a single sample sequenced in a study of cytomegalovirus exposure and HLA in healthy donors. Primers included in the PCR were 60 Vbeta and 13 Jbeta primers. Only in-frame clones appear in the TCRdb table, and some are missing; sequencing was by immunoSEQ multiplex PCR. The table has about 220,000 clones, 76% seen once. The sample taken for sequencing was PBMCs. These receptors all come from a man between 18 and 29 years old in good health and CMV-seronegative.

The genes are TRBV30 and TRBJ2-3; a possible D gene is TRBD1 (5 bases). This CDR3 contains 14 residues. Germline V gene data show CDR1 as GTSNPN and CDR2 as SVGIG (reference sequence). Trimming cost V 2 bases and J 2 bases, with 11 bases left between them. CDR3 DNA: TGTGCCTGGAGTCCCCAGGGTACCACAGATACGCAGTATTTT. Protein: CAWSPQGTTDTQYF.

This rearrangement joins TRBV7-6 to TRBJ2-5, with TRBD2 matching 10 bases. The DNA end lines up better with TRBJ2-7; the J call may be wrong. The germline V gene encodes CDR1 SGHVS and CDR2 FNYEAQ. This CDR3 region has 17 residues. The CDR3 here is CASSSNYRTSGAYEQYF. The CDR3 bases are TGTGCCAGCAGCTCCAACTACCGGACTAGCGGAGCCTACGAGCAGTACTTC.

The CDR3 protein is CASTPSGAITGETQYF. CDR3 DNA: TGTGCCAGTACCCCCTCTGGGGCGATTACCGGAGAGACCCAGTACTTC. The chain has TRBV19 and TRBJ2-5; tentatively, D is TRBD1 (5 bases). The germline V gene encodes CDR1 LNHDA and CDR2 SQIVND (reference sequence). V shed 7 bases and J shed 4 bases, with 22 bases lying between them. This CDR3 comprises 16 residues.

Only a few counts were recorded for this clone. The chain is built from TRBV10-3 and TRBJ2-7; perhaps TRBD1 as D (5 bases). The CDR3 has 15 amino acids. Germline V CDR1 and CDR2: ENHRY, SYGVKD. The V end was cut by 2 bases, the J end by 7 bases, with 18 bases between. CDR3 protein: CAISEPGAGLREQYF. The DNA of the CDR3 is TGTGCCATCAGTGAGCCCGGAGCAGGGCTAAGGGAGCAGTACTTC.

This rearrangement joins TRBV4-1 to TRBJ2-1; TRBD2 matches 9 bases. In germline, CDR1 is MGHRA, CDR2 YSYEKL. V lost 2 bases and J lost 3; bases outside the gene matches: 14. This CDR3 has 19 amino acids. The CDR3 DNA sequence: TGCGCCAGCAGCCAAAGTTTTCTAGCGGGACACGTAGGCTACAATGAGCAGTTCTTC. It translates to CASSQSFLAGHVGYNEQFF.

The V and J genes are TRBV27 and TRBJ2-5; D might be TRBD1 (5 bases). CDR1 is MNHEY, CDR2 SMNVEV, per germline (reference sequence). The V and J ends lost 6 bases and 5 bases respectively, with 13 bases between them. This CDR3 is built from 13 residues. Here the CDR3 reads CASSLRVPETQYF. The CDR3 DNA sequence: TGTGCCAGCAGCCTCAGGGTTCCGGAGACCCAGTACTTC.

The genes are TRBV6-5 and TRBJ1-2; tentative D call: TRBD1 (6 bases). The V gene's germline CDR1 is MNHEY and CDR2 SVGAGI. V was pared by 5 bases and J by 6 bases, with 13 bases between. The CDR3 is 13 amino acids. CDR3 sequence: CASSEARGDGYTF. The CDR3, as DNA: TGTGCCAGCAGTGAAGCCAGGGGAGATGGCTACACCTTC.

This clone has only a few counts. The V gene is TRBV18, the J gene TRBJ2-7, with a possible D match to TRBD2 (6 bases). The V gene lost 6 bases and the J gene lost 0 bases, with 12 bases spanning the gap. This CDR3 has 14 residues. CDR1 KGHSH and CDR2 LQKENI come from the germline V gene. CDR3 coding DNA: TGTGCCAGCTCCCCGGGACTTCTCTCCTACGAGCAGTACTTC. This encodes CASSPGLLSYEQYF.

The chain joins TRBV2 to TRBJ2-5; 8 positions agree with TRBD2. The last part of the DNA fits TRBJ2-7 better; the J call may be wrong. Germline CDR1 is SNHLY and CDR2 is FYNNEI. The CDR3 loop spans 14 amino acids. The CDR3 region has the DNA TGTGCCAGCAGCAGACTAGCGACTGGGTACGAGCAGTACTTC. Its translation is CASSRLATGYEQYF.

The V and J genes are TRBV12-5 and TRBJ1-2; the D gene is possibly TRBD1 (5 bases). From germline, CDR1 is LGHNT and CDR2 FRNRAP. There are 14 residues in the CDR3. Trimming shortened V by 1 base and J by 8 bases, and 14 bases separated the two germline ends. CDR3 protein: CASGLGGAVDGYTF. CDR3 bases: TGTGCTAGTGGTTTGGGGGGCGCGGTTGACGGCTACACCTTC.

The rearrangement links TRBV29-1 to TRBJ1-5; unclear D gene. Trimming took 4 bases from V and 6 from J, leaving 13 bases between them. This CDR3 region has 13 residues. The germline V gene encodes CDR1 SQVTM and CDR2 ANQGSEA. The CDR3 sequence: CSVGERVGQPQHF. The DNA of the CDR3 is TGCAGCGTTGGGGAGCGGGTGGGTCAGCCCCAGCATTTT.

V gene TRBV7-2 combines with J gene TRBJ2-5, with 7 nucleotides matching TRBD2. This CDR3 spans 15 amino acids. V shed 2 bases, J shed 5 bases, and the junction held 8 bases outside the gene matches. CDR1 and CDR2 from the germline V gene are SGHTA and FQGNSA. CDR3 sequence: CASSLWAGETETQYF. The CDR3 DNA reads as TGTGCCAGCAGCTTATGGGCGGGAGAAACGGAGACCCAGTACTTC.

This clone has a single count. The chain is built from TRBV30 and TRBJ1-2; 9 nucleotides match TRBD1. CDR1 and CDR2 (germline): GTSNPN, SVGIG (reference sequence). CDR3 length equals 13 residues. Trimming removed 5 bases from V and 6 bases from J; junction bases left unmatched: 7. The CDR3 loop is CAWGQGISDGYTF. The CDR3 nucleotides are TGTGCCTGGGGACAGGGGATAAGCGATGGCTACACCTTC.

The CDR3 DNA sequence: TGCAGCGTTGAAGGCCCAGTCCAGGGTTTCCAAGAGACCCAGTACTTC. Its translation is CSVEGPVQGFQETQYF. The chain links TRBV29-1 to TRBJ2-5; possibly TRBD1 for D (5 bases). CDR3 length: 16 amino acids. CDR1 SQVTM and CDR2 ANQGSEA come from the germline V gene. The V and J ends lost 1 base and 1 base respectively, with 16 bases between them.

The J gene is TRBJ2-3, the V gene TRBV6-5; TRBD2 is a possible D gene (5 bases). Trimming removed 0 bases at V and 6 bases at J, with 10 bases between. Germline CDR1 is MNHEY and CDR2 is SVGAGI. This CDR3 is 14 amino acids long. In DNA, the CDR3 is TGTGCCAGCAGTTACTCGGTCGCTAGCGATACGCAGTATTTT. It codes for CASSYSVASDTQYF.

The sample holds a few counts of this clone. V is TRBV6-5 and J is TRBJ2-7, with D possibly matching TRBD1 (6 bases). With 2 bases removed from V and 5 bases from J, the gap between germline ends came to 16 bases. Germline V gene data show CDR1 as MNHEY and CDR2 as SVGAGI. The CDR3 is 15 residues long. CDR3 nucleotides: TGTGCCAGCAGTTACGCAAACACAGGGTCCAACGAGCAGTACTTC. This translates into CASSYANTGSNEQYF.

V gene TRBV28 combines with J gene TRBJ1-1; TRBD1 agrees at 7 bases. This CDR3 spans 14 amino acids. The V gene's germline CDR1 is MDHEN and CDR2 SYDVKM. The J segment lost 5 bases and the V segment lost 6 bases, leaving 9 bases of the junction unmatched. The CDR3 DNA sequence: TGTGCCAGCAGCCTCTTAGGGGGCCTTACTGAAGCTTTCTTT. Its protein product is CASSLLGGLTEAFF.

CDR3 coding DNA: TGTGCCAGCAGTACAGGGGCCGCGGGGGAGACCCAGTACTTC. This gives the protein CASSTGAAGETQYF. This chain links TRBV2 with TRBJ2-5; D might be TRBD1 (7 bases). Between the trimmed V and J ends, which lost 5 bases and 5 bases, there was a span of 15 bases. This CDR3 has 14 amino acids. Per the germline V gene, CDR1 is SNHLY and CDR2 is FYNNEI.

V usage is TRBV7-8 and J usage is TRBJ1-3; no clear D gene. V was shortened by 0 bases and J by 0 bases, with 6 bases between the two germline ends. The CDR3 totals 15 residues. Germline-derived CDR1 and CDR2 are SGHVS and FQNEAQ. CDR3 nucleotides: TGTGCCAGCAGCTTAGCTACAGCCTCTGGAAACACCATATATTTT. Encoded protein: CASSLATASGNTIYF.

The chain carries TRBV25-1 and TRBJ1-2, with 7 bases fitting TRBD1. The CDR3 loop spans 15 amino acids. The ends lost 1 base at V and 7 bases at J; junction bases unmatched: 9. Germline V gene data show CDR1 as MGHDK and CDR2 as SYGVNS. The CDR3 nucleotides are TGTGCCAGCAGTGAATTGAATGAGGACAGGTTTGGCTACACCTTC. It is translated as CASSELNEDRFGYTF.

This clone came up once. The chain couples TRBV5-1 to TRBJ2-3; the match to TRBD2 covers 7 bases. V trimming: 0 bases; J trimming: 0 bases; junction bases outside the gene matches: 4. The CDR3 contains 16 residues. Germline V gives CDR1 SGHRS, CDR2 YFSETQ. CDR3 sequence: CASSLGGRSSTDTQYF. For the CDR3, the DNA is TGCGCCAGCAGCTTGGGCGGGAGATCTAGCACAGATACGCAGTATTTT. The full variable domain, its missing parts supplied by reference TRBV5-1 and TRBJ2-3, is KAGVTQTPRYLIKTRGQQVTLSCSPISGHRSVSWYQQTPGQGLQFLFEYFSETQRNKGNFPGRFSGRQFSNSRSEMNVSTLELGDSALYLCASSLGGRSSTDTQYFGPGTRLTVL.

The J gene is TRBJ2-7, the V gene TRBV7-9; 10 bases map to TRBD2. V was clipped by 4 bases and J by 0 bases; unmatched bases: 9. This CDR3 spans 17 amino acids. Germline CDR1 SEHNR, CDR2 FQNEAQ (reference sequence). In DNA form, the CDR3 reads TGTGCCAGCAGCTCCACTAGGCTAGCGGGAGACTCCTACGAGCAGTACTTC. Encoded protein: CASSSTRLAGDSYEQYF.

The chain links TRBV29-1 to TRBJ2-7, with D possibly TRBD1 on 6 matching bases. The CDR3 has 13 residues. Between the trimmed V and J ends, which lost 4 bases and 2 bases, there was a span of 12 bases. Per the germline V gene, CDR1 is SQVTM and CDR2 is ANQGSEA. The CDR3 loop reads CSVGATGTYEQYF. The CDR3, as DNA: TGCAGCGTTGGGGCGACAGGAACCTACGAGCAGTACTTC.

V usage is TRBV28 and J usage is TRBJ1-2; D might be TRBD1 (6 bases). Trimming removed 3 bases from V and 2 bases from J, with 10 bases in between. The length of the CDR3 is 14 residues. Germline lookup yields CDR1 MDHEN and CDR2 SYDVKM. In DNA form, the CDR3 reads TGTGCCAGCAGTTTGTGGGGGCGAAACTATGGCTACACCTTC. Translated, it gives CASSLWGRNYGYTF.

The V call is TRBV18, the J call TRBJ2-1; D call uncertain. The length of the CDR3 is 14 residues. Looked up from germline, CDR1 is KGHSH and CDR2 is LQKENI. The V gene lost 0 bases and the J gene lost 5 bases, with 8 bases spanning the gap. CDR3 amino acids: CASSPPRPNNEQFF. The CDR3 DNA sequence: TGTGCCAGCTCACCACCGCGCCCCAACAATGAGCAGTTCTTC. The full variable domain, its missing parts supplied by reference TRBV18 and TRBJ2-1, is NAGVMQNPRHLVRRRGQEARLRCSPMKGHSHVYWYRQLPEEGLKFMVYLQKENIIDESGMPKERFSAEFPKEGPSILRIQQVVRGDSAAYFCASSPPRPNNEQFFGPGTRLTVL.

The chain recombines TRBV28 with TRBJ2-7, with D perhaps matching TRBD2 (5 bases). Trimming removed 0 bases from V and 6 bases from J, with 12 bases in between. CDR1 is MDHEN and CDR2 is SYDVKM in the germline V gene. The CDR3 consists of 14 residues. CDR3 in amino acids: CASSLWEDPTEQYF. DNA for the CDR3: TGTGCCAGCAGTTTATGGGAGGACCCAACCGAGCAGTACTTC.